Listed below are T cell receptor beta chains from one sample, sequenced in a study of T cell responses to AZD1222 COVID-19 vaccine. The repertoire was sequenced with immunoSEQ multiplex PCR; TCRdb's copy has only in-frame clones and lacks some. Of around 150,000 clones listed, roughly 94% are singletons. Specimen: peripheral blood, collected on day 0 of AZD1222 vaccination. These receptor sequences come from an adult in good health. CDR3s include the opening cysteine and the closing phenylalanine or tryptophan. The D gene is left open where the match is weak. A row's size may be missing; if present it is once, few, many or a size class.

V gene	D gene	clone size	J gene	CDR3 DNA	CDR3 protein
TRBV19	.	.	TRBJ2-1	TGTGCCAGTACCCCCGGGGGACCCTACAATGAGCAGTTCTTC	CASTPGGPYNEQFF
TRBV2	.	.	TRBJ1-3	TGTGCCAGCAGTGAAGTGAGGGGTCCGGGAAACACCATATATTTT	CASSEVRGPGNTIYF
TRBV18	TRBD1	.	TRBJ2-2	TGTGCCAGCTCAAGGGACAGGAACACCGGGGAGCTGTTTTTT	CASSRDRNTGELFF
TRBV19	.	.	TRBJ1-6	TGTGCCAGTAGTACCTATAATTCACCCCTCCACTTT	CASSTYNSPLHF
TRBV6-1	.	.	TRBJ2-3	TGTGCCAGCAGTGAAGCGAGGCGGGAATCGCCCGCCGGCGCTGGGGATACGCAGTATTTT	CASSEARRESPAGAGDTQYF
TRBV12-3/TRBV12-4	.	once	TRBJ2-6	TGTGCCATACGAAGCTCTGGGGCCAACGTCCTGACTTTC	CAIRSSGANVLTF
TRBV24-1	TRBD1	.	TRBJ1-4	TGTGCCACCAGTGAACGCGGACAGGCTAATGAAAAACTGTTTTTT	CATSERGQANEKLFF
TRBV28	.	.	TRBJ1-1	TGTGCCAGCAGTTCTCCCGAGGAATGGACAGCCCGGGAAACTGAAGCTTTCTTT	CASSSPEEWTARETEAFF
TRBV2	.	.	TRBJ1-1	TGTGCCAGCAGTGTCCAGGGAAGGGCCAGCCCTGAAGCTTTCTTT	CASSVQGRASPEAFF
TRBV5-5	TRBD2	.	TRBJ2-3	TGTGCCAGCAGCCTGGTTCGTAGCGGGGGGGCACATTTTGGGACAGATACGCAGTATTTT	CASSLVRSGGAHFGTDTQYF
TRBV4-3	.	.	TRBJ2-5	TGCGCCAGCAGCCAAGACCTACAGGGTATATGGGAGACCCAGTACTTC	CASSQDLQGIWETQYF
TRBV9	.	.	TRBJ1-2	TGTGCCAGCAGCGTAGACCTGGGAAACTATGGCTACACCTTC	CASSVDLGNYGYTF
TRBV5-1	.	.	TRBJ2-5	TGCGCCAGCGGCGCGGTTGGAGGAGAGACCCAGTACTTC	CASGAVGGETQYF
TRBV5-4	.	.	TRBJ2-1	TGTGCCAGCAGCTTGGGGCGGGAATCCTACAATGAGCAGTTCTTC	CASSLGRESYNEQFF
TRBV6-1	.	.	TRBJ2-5	TGTGCCAGCAGTGAAGTTGGGAATACGTACCAAGAGACCCAGTACTTC	CASSEVGNTYQETQYF
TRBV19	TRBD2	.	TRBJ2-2	TGTGCCAGTAGTTCGACTAGCGGGAGATACACCGGGGAGCTGTTTTTT	CASSSTSGRYTGELFF
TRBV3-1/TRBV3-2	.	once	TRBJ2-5	TGTGCCAGCAGCCAAGAGCCGGGCGGGCGAATCCAAGAGACCCAGTACTTC	CASSQEPGGRIQETQYF
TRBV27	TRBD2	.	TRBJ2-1	TGTGCCAGTTCCGGGACTAGCAATCGAGGGTTGTTCTTC	CASSGTSNRGLFF
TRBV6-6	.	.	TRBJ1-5	TGTGCCAGCAGTTTGGTCGGGGTAATCCAGCCCCAGCATTTT	CASSLVGVIQPQHF
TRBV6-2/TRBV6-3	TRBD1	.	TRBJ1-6	TGTGCCAGCAGCCGGACAGGAGGCTCCTATAATTCACCCCTCCACTTT	CASSRTGGSYNSPLHF
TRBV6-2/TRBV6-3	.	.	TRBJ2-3	TGTGCCAGCAGTTACTCACGGACTGACACAGATACGCAGTATTTT	CASSYSRTDTDTQYF
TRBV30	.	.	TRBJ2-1	TGTGCCTGGAGTGGAGGGCCCTATGAGCAGTTCTTC	CAWSGGPYEQFF
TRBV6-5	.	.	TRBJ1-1	TGTGCCAGCAGTTACTCTGGGACTTATTTAAGTGCTTTCTTT	CASSYSGTYLSAFF
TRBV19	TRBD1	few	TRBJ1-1	TGTGCCAGTAGTATAGGGGGACAGGGGTTCACTGAAGCTTTCTTT	CASSIGGQGFTEAFF
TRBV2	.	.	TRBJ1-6	TGTGCCAGCAGTGAGGTCGGGAAAGGGAGCTCCTATAATTCACCCCTCCACTTT	CASSEVGKGSSYNSPLHF
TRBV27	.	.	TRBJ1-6	TGTGCCAGCACGACGGGGTTCTATAATTCACCCCTCCACTTT	CASTTGFYNSPLHF
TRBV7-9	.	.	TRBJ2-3	TGTGCCAGCAGCTTAACAGGGAATGTTGGCACAGATACGCAGTATTTT	CASSLTGNVGTDTQYF
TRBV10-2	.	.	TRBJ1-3	TGCGCCAGCAGTGAGCGGAGGTCTGGAAACACCATATATTTT	CASSERRSGNTIYF
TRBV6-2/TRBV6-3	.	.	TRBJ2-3	TGTGCCAGCAGTTTGCAGGGAACAGATACGCAGTATTTT	CASSLQGTDTQYF
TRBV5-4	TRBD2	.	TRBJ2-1	TGTGCCAGCAGCCCTTTAGCGGGAGGGGGCTACAATGAGCAGTTCTTC	CASSPLAGGGYNEQFF
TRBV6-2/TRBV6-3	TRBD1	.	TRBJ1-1	TGTGCCAGCAGTCGGGACAGGGATGCTTTCTTT	CASSRDRDAFF
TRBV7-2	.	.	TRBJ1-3	TGTGCCAGCAGCCTAGGGGAATTGGGTGGAAACACCATATATTTT	CASSLGELGGNTIYF
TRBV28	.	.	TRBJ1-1	TGTGCCAGCAGTTCAGGGGTTAACACTGAAGCTTTCTTT	CASSSGVNTEAFF
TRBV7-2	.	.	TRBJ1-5	TGTGCCAGCGGCACGGGACGAAATCAGCCCCAGCATTTT	CASGTGRNQPQHF
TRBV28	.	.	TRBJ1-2	TGTGCCAGCAGTTTGGGCGGAGGGGTTGGCTATGGCTACACCTTC	CASSLGGGVGYGYTF
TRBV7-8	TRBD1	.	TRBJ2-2	TGTGCCAGCAGCTCCAGGACAGGGAACACCGGGGAGCTATTTTTT	CASSSRTGNTGELFF
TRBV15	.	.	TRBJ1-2	TGTGCCACCAGTGCCACCGGGAGTACGGCAAACTATGGCTACACCTTC	CATSATGSTANYGYTF
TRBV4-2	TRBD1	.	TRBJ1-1	TGTGCCAGCAGCCAAGTTCGCGGGACAGAAGAAGCTTTCTTT	CASSQVRGTEEAFF
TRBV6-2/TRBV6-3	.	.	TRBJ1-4	TGTGCCAGCAGTTATCCCGGGGAACTGTTTTTT	CASSYPGELFF
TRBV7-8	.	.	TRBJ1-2	TGTGCCAGCAGCTTAGCGGGGGGAGGTATCTATGGCTACACCTTC	CASSLAGGGIYGYTF
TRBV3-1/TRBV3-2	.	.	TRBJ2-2	TGTGCCAGCAGCCCCTTCTACAGGGTCCGAGAATACGCCGGGGAGCTGTTTTTT	CASSPFYRVREYAGELFF
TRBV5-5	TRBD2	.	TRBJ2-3	TGTGCCAGCAGTCAATGGGGGAGGGCGAACACAGATACGCAGTATTTT	CASSQWGRANTDTQYF
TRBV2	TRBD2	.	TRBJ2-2	TGTGCCAGTACCGGGACTAGCGGGAACACCGGGGAGCTGTTTTTT	CASTGTSGNTGELFF
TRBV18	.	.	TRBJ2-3	TGTGCCAGCTCACTTCTCGATTTCCGCACAGATACGCAGTATTTT	CASSLLDFRTDTQYF
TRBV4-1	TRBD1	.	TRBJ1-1	TGCGCCAGCAGAAGGACAGGGGGTATGAACACTGAAGCTTTCTTT	CASRRTGGMNTEAFF
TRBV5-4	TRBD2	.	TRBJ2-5	TGTGCCAGCAGCTTAGGGACTAGCGGGGGCGAGACCCAGTACTTC	CASSLGTSGGETQYF
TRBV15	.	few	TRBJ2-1	TGTGCCACCAGTCCCGACAGGGAGGCCTACAATGAGCAGTTCTTC	CATSPDREAYNEQFF
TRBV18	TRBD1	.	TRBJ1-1	TGTGCCAGCTCATCAGGACAGGGGACTTTGAACACTGAAGCTTTCTTT	CASSSGQGTLNTEAFF
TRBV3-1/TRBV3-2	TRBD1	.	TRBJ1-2	TGTGCCAGCAGCCAAGAATCAGGGGGCAGGACGGATGGCTACACCTTC	CASSQESGGRTDGYTF
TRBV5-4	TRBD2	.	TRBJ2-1	TGTGCCAGCAGCTCTCAGCGGGAGATCACCTACAATGAGCAGTTCTTC	CASSSQREITYNEQFF
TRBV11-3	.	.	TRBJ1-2	TGTGCCAGCAGCTTAAACCCCTATGGCTACACCTTC	CASSLNPYGYTF